The T cell receptor beta chain described here comes from a study of CD8 T cells in ankylosing spondylitis. TCRdb reanalysed the 5' RACE reads using MiXCR and keeps one entry per CDR3 protein. The sample shows about 160,000 distinct CDR3 sequences, roughly 18% of them seen only once. The CDR3 totals 13 residues. CDR1 and CDR2 from the germline V gene are DFQATT and SNEGSKA (reference sequence). V was trimmed by 5 bases and J by 6 bases, leaving 13 bases between them. This clonotype appeared a few times. The V call is TRBV20-1, the J call TRBJ1-4, with a tentative D call TRBD1 (5 bases). This sequence originates from a male donor with ankylosing spondylitis or in good health (not recorded which). Sequenced sample: blood, either unsorted or a sorted T cell fraction (not recorded which). The DNA for the CDR3 is TGCAGTGCTCTCCGGGGCGGGGATGAAAAACTGTTTTTT. It specifies CSALRGGDEKLFF.